Below are 20 T cell receptor beta chains sequenced from a single sample in a study of cytomegalovirus exposure and HLA in healthy donors. Measured with immunoSEQ multiplex PCR; TCRdb has only the in-frame clones, and not every one. The sample includes around 200,000 clones, approximately 83% of them seen just once. Sequencing was performed on PBMCs. These receptors all stem from a young woman in good health and CMV-seropositive.

This clone was found once. This rearrangement joins TRBV2 to TRBJ1-6; 10 nucleotides line up with TRBD1. The junction had 2 bases not matched to a gene; V was cut back by 3 bases and J by 9 bases. Germline V gives CDR1 SNHLY, CDR2 FYNNEI. The CDR3 covers 14 residues. As DNA, the CDR3 is TGTGCCAGCAGTGAGGGACAGGGGACTTCACCCCTCCACTTT. As protein: CASSEGQGTSPLHF.

V gene TRBV5-6 combines with J gene TRBJ2-1; unclear D gene. CDR1 SGHDT and CDR2 YYEEEE come from the germline V gene. V lost 4 bases and J lost 0, with 11 bases in between. CDR3 size: 15 residues. In nucleotides, the CDR3 is TGTGCCAGCAGCCCCACCCCCGGCTCCTACAATGAGCAGTTCTTC. Translation: CASSPTPGSYNEQFF.

The chain links TRBV14 to TRBJ2-2; D unresolved. The CDR3 extends over 14 amino acids. Trimming left V 0 bases short and J 1 base short, with 3 bases between. Germline V gives CDR1 SGHDN, CDR2 FVKESK. The CDR3 nucleotides read TGTGCCAGCAGCCAAGACCTGAACACCGGGGAGCTGTTTTTT. Its translation: CASSQDLNTGELFF. Filled out from reference TRBV14 and TRBJ2-2, the complete variable domain reads EAGVTQFPSHSVIEKGQTVTLRCDPISGHDNLYWYRRVMGKEIKFLLHFVKESKQDESGMPNNRFLAERTGGTYSTLKVQPAELEDSGVYFCASSQDLNTGELFFGEGSRLTVL.

The chain links TRBV7-9 to TRBJ2-1, with 11 bases identical to TRBD2. Germline CDR1 is SEHNR and CDR2 is FQNEAQ (reference sequence). This CDR3 spans 16 amino acids. V trimming: 4 bases; J trimming: 4 bases; junction bases outside the gene matches: 6. The CDR3 DNA sequence: TGTGCCAGCAGCTCCTCCGGGACTAGCGGTTACAATGAGCAGTTCTTC. Translation: CASSSSGTSGYNEQFF.

The chain recombines TRBV5-1 with TRBJ2-5; D call uncertain. Germline values: CDR1 SGHRS, CDR2 YFSETQ. This CDR3 comprises 12 residues. Trimming left V 5 bases short and J 5 bases short, with 10 bases between. The CDR3 nucleotides read TGCGCCAGCAGTGGCCAGAAGGAGACCCAGTACTTC. Encoded protein: CASSGQKETQYF.

The chain is built from TRBV15 and TRBJ2-6, with a weak D call TRBD2 (5 bases). The V gene lost 4 bases and the J gene lost 1 base, with 8 bases spanning the gap. This CDR3 comprises 15 residues. Germline CDR1 LNHNV, CDR2 YYDKDF (reference sequence). The CDR3 region is CATSIRGSGANVLTF. CDR3 nucleotides: TGTGCCACCAGCATTAGAGGGTCTGGGGCCAACGTCCTGACTTTC.

This sequence joins TRBV14 and TRBJ2-1; unclear D gene. The CDR3 totals 14 residues. Germline lookup yields CDR1 SGHDN and CDR2 FVKESK. Deletions cut 0 bases from V and 5 bases from J, with 8 bases between. The CDR3 DNA follows: TGTGCCAGCAGCCAAGATACGGTAGACAATGAGCAGTTCTTC. It encodes CASSQDTVDNEQFF.

The chain combines TRBV18 with TRBJ2-5; D remains unclear. The CDR3 is 15 residues long. Germline V gene data show CDR1 as KGHSH and CDR2 as LQKENI. Trimming removed 6 bases at V and 1 base at J, with 15 bases between. DNA of the CDR3: TGTGCCAGCTCCCCAGCTCAGGTTCCCCAAGAGACCCAGTACTTC. Its translation is CASSPAQVPQETQYF.

The rearrangement joins TRBV6-1 to TRBJ2-1, with 8 nucleotides matching TRBD1. Germline CDR1 and CDR2: MNHNS and SASEGT. J gave up 11 bases and V 3 bases, and 12 bases lay outside the gene matches. The CDR3 loop spans 15 amino acids. The CDR3 DNA follows: TGTGCCAGCAGTGACACCGGGACAGGCGGAGTGAAGCAGTTCTTC. Protein sequence: CASSDTGTGGVKQFF.

This CDR3 reads CASSLDSGGDTQYF. The CDR3, as DNA: TGTGCCAGCAGCTTAGATTCCGGGGGAGATACGCAGTATTTT. V gene TRBV11-3 combines with J gene TRBJ2-3; D possibly corresponds to TRBD2 (6 bases). The CDR3 spans 14 residues. Trimming left V 0 bases short and J 5 bases short, with 9 bases between. Germline V CDR1 and CDR2: SGHNT, YENEEA.

The rearrangement links TRBV6-6 to TRBJ1-6, with TRBD1 identical over 7 bases. Germline V gives CDR1 MNHNY, CDR2 SVGAGI (reference sequence). V dropped 6 bases and J dropped 5; count of bases not matched to a gene: 4. The length of the CDR3 is 14 residues. The CDR3 coding sequence is TGTGCCAGCAGCCGACAGGGAGATAATTCACCCCTCCACTTT. Its translation: CASSRQGDNSPLHF.

This chain joins TRBV14 and TRBJ1-3; D is uncertain. V lost 3 bases, J lost 0 bases, and 9 bases lay in between. CDR1 and CDR2 (germline): SGHDN, FVKESK. This CDR3 is 15 amino acids long. CDR3 DNA: TGTGCCAGCAGCCATCGATCGGTCTCTGGAAACACCATATATTTT. Its protein product is CASSHRSVSGNTIYF.

This clone was seen many times. This rearrangement joins TRBV19 to TRBJ2-1; TRBD1 matches at 10 bases. V lost 5 bases to trimming and J lost 7 bases; unmatched junction nucleotides: 8. The CDR3 runs to 15 residues. CDR1 and CDR2 from the germline V gene are LNHDA and SQIVND (reference sequence). Written as DNA, the CDR3 is TGTGCCAGTAGTCCACCGGGACAGGGGTGGAATGAGCAGTTCTTC. This translates into CASSPPGQGWNEQFF.

The chain's CDR3 is CASSLPSYRTGDTEAFF. CDR3 sequence (DNA): TGTGCCAGCAGCTTACCATCATACCGGACAGGGGACACTGAAGCTTTCTTT. The chain links TRBV7-6 to TRBJ1-1; 9 nucleotides agree with TRBD1. This CDR3 has 17 residues. The germline CDR1 and CDR2 sequences are SGHVS and FNYEAQ. Trimming took 2 bases from V and 3 from J; bases not matched to a gene: 10.

A single count supports this clone. The chain combines TRBV7-9 with TRBJ1-2; tentatively, D is TRBD1 (5 bases). CDR1 and CDR2 (germline): SEHNR, FQNEAQ (reference sequence). The CDR3 length is 12 residues. The V and J ends lost 1 base and 6 bases respectively, with 6 bases between them. In DNA form, the CDR3 reads TGTGCCAGCAGCTTAGGCAGGGATGGCTACACCTTC. Translating gives CASSLGRDGYTF.

The chain couples TRBV14 to TRBJ1-1; D remains unclear. The CDR3 covers 15 residues. Looked up from germline, CDR1 is SGHDN and CDR2 is FVKESK. Trimming removed 2 bases from V and 4 bases from J, with 14 bases in between. The CDR3 nucleotides are TGTGCCAGCAGCCAATCGTGGGTATCGGGCACTGAAGCTTTCTTT. Amino acids: CASSQSWVSGTEAFF.

V usage is TRBV7-3 and J usage is TRBJ2-3; TRBD1 might be the D (5 bases). V was trimmed by 2 bases and J by 4 bases, leaving 13 bases between them. Germline-derived CDR1 and CDR2 are SGHTA and FQGTGA. The CDR3 runs to 15 residues. CDR3 bases: TGTGCCAGCAGCTTAGTTCCTGGGGCCGCAGATACGCAGTATTTT. It translates to CASSLVPGAADTQYF. Full variable domain (remainder filled in from reference TRBV7-3 and TRBJ2-3): GAGVSQTPSNKVTEKGKYVELRCDPISGHTALYWYRQSLGQGPEFLIYFQGTGAADDSGLPNDRFFAVRPEGSVSTLKIQRTERGDSAVYLCASSLVPGAADTQYFGPGTRLTVL.

A note on this clone: This sample also contains other DNA sequences that code for the same CDR3. This chain links TRBV5-1 with TRBJ2-7, with a tentative D call TRBD1 (7 bases). The germline gives CDR1 SGHRS, CDR2 YFSETQ. The V end lost 3 bases, the J end lost 7 bases, and 11 bases lay between the germline ends. CDR3 length: 12 amino acids. The CDR3 loop reads CASSYSGGEQYF. CDR3 bases: TGCGCCAGCAGCTATTCAGGGGGGGAGCAGTACTTC.

This chain uses TRBV5-1 with TRBJ2-3; TRBD2 is a possible D gene (5 bases). The CDR3 extends over 14 amino acids. From germline, CDR1 is SGHRS and CDR2 YFSETQ. Trimming took off 2 bases at V and 0 bases at J, with 7 bases between the two ends. This chain's CDR3 is CASSLLVSTDTQYF. The CDR3 coding sequence is TGCGCCAGCAGCTTACTAGTTAGCACAGATACGCAGTATTTT.

This clone was found once. The rearrangement joins TRBV7-8 to TRBJ2-7; D perhaps matches TRBD2 (6 bases). Trimming cost V 1 base and J 3 bases, with 10 bases left between them. The germline V gene has CDR1 SGHVS and CDR2 FQNEAQ. The CDR3 contains 14 residues. The CDR3 loop is CASSLVGGYYEQYF. CDR3 bases: TGTGCCAGCAGCTTAGTGGGGGGATACTACGAGCAGTACTTC. The whole variable domain, filled in from reference TRBV7-8 and TRBJ2-7, reads GAGVSQSPRYKVAKRGQDVALRCDPISGHVSLFWYQQALGQGPEFLTYFQNEAQLDKSGLPSDRFFAERPEGSVSTLKIQRTQQEDSAVYLCASSLVGGYYEQYFGPGTRLTVT.